The 10 T cell receptor beta chains listed next were all sequenced from one sample in a study of blood T cell repertoires in COVID-19. Only in-frame clones appear in the TCRdb table, and some are missing; sequencing was by immunoSEQ multiplex PCR. The sample lists around 250,000 clones; approximately 82% were seen once. The sequenced material came from peripheral blood. The source of these receptors is a middle-aged man with active or convalescent COVID-19.

The chain combines TRBV11-2 with TRBJ1-2, with D possibly matching TRBD1 (6 bases). The V end lost 2 bases, the J end lost 6 bases, and 10 bases lay between the germline ends. Germline loops: CDR1 SGHAT, CDR2 FQNNGV. The CDR3 is made up of 13 amino acids. CDR3 loop: CASSLNRVDGYTF. CDR3 DNA sequence: TGTGCCAGCAGCTTAAACAGGGTCGATGGCTACACCTTC. The complete variable domain, with remaining parts taken from reference TRBV11-2 and TRBJ1-2, reads EAGVAQSPRYKIIEKRQSVAFWCNPISGHATLYWYQQILGQGPKLLIQFQNNGVVDDSQLPKDRFSAERLKGVDSTLKIQPAKLEDSAVYLCASSLNRVDGYTFGSGTRLTVV.

This clone was found a few times. CDR3 protein: CASSQEGVLTDTQYF. CDR3 sequence (DNA): TGCGCCAGCAGCCAAGAAGGAGTACTCACAGATACGCAGTATTTT. The rearrangement uses TRBV4-1 and TRBJ2-3; D is uncertain. Per germline, CDR1 MGHRA and CDR2 YSYEKL. The CDR3 covers 15 residues. V lost 0 bases, J lost 2 bases, and 9 bases lay in between.

V usage is TRBV21-1 and J usage is TRBJ2-7; TRBD2, as called in the table, went unchecked against the DNA. TRBV21-1 is shown as a pseudogene. This CDR3 comprises 16 residues. The CDR3 DNA sequence: TGTGCCAGCACCAACGGGACTAGCGGGACCTTCTACGAGCAGTACTTC. Protein sequence: CASTNGTSGTFYEQYF.

V and J are TRBV11-3 and TRBJ1-1, with 9 bases that match TRBD1. V lost 5 bases to trimming and J lost 0 bases; unmatched junction nucleotides: 4. The CDR3 is made up of 15 amino acids. Looked up from germline, CDR1 is SGHNT and CDR2 is YENEEA. The CDR3 loop reads CASSPWTGVNTEAFF. The CDR3 DNA sequence: TGTGCCAGCAGCCCATGGACAGGGGTGAACACTGAAGCTTTCTTT.

The V and J genes are TRBV18 and TRBJ2-5, with D hard to call. This CDR3 has 16 amino acids. The germline V gene encodes CDR1 KGHSH and CDR2 LQKENI. The V end was cut by 2 bases, the J end by 2 bases, with 15 bases between. CDR3 coding DNA: TGTGCCAGCTCACCAAAGACCCCCACAGCTCAAGAGACCCAGTACTTC. Protein sequence: CASSPKTPTAQETQYF.

V usage is TRBV6-1 and J usage is TRBJ2-1, with 15 positions matching TRBD2. The CDR3 totals 16 residues. After removal of 2 bases from V and 8 bases from J, the junction contained 4 bases not matched to a gene. CDR1 and CDR2 from the germline V gene are MNHNS and SASEGT. The CDR3 loop is CASSEIGLAGGHEQFF. The CDR3 DNA reads TGTGCCAGCAGTGAAATTGGACTAGCGGGAGGGCATGAGCAGTTCTTC.

The chain employs TRBV11-2 and TRBJ2-7; 8 nucleotides line up with TRBD1. Losses at the gene ends were 5 bases for V and 5 bases for J; bases not matched to a gene: 11. This CDR3 is built from 15 residues. Per germline, CDR1 SGHAT and CDR2 FQNNGV. This CDR3 is CASSMKRTGFHEQYF. The CDR3 nucleotides read TGTGCCAGCAGCATGAAACGGACAGGGTTCCACGAGCAGTACTTC. The full variable domain, its missing parts supplied by reference TRBV11-2 and TRBJ2-7, is EAGVAQSPRYKIIEKRQSVAFWCNPISGHATLYWYQQILGQGPKLLIQFQNNGVVDDSQLPKDRFSAERLKGVDSTLKIQPAKLEDSAVYLCASSMKRTGFHEQYFGPGTRLTVT.

This clone has more than one count but fewer than ten. The V and J genes are TRBV3-1 (or the pseudogene TRBV3-2) and TRBJ2-1, with TRBD2 identical over 8 bases. With V trimmed by 4 bases and J by 2 bases, 4 bases remained unmatched. CDR3 length: 15 amino acids. Germline CDR1 LGHDT, CDR2 YNNKEL (reference sequence). The CDR3 protein is CASSPRGVPYNEQFF. CDR3 DNA: TGTGCCAGCAGCCCGCGGGGGGTACCCTACAATGAGCAGTTCTTC.

The chain employs TRBV6-5 and TRBJ1-2; possible D gene TRBD1, 6 bases. CDR3 size: 14 residues. V shed 6 bases and J shed 2 bases, with 13 bases lying between them. Looked up from germline, CDR1 is MNHEY and CDR2 is SVGAGI. The chain's CDR3 is CASRAGQTNYGYTF. In DNA, the CDR3 is TGTGCCAGCAGAGCCGGACAGACAAACTATGGCTACACCTTC.

The rearrangement links TRBV9 to TRBJ1-2, with D hard to call. V gave up 0 bases and J gave up 8 bases, with 11 bases separating them. Germline lookup yields CDR1 SGDLS and CDR2 YYNGEE. This CDR3 contains 13 residues. The CDR3 loop reads CASSVDRNAGYTF. The CDR3 DNA sequence: TGTGCCAGCAGCGTAGACCGAAATGCGGGCTACACCTTC.